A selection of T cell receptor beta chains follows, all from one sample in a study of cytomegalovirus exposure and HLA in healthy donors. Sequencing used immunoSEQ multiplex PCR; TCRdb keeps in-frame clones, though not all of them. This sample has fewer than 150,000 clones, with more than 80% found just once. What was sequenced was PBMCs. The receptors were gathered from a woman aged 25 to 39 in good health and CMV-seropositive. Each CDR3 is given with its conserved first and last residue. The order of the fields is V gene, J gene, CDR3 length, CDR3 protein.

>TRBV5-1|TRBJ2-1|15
CASSPGGQGFGEQFF
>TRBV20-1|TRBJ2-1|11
CSARMSNEQFF
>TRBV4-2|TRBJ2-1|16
CASSQDVGGAYNEQFF
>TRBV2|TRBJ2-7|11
CASAAVYEQYF
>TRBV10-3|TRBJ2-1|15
CAISEPGQVGNEQFF
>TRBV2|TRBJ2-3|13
CASETPSTDTQYF
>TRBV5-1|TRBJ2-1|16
CASSPAGLAGINEQFF
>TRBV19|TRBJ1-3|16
CASSSPGQPSGNTIYF
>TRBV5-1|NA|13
CASSFPGEETQYF
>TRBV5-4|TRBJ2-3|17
CASSSPGLAGEWDTQYF
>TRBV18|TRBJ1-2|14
CASSPPQINYGYTF
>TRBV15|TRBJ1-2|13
CATSLRLGGGYTF